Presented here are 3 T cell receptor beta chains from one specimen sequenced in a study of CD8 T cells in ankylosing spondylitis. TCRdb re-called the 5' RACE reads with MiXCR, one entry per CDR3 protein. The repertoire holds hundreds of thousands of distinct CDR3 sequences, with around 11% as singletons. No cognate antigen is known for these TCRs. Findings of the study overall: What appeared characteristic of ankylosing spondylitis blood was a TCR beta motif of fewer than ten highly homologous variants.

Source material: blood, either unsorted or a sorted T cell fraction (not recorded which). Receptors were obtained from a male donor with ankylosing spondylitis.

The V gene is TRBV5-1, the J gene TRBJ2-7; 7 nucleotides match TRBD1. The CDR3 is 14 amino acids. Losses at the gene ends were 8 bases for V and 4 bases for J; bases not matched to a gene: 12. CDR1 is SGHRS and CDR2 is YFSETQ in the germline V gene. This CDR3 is CASSPDRDAYEQYF. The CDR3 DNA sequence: TGCGCCAGTTCTCCTGACAGGGACGCTTACGAGCAGTACTTC.

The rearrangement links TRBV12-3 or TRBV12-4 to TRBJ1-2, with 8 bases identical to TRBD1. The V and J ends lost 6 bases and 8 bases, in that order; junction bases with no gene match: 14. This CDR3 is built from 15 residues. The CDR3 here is CASSRGITGGRGYTF. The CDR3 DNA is TGTGCCAGCAGCAGAGGGATTACAGGGGGAAGAGGCTACACCTTC.

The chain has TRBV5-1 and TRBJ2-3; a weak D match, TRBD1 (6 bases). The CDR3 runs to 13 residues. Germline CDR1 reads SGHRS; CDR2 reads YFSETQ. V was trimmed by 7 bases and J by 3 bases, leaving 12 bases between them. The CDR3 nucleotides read TGCGCCAGCGGGGGCGTACCGACAGATACGCAGTATTTT. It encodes CASGGVPTDTQYF.